Presented here are 27 T cell receptor beta chains from one specimen sequenced in a study of cytomegalovirus exposure and HLA in healthy donors. Primers included in the PCR were 60 Vbeta and 13 Jbeta primers. TCRdb's copy holds only in-frame clones and misses some; the assay was immunoSEQ multiplex PCR. The profile shows a few hundred thousand clones, 70% to 90% of them singletons. The sample consisted of PBMCs. The receptors originated from a woman aged 18-29 years in good health and CMV-seronegative.

This rearrangement joins TRBV7-9 to TRBJ1-1; possibly TRBD1 for D (5 bases). Germline CDR1 and CDR2: SEHNR and FQNEAQ (reference sequence). The CDR3 runs to 11 residues. V was pared by 5 bases and J by 7 bases, with 8 bases between. The CDR3 reads CASSPDSEAFF. The CDR3 DNA sequence: TGTGCCAGCAGCCCCGACAGTGAAGCTTTCTTT.

The genes are TRBV7-9 and TRBJ2-7; 15 bases line up with TRBD2. CDR3 length: 19 residues. V shed 3 bases and J 7 bases; nucleotides not matched to a gene: 16. Germline loops: CDR1 SEHNR, CDR2 FQNEAQ (reference sequence). CDR3 residues: CASSFHRGGTSGGPGEQYF. The DNA of the CDR3 is TGTGCCAGCAGCTTCCACCGCGGCGGGACTAGCGGGGGGCCGGGTGAGCAGTACTTC.

This clone was detected a few times. The chain recombines TRBV5-6 with TRBJ1-5, with 7 bases aligning to TRBD1. The CDR3 has 15 residues. Germline CDR1 SGHDT, CDR2 YYEEEE. V was clipped by 2 bases and J by 4 bases; unmatched bases: 6. In nucleotides, the CDR3 is TGTGCCAGCAGCTTCGGAACAGGGGAAAATCAGCCCCAGCATTTT. It translates to CASSFGTGENQPQHF. Full variable domain (outside the CDR3, taken from reference TRBV5-6 and TRBJ1-5): DAGVTQSPTHLIKTRGQQVTLRCSPKSGHDTVSWYQQALGQGPQFIFQYYEEEERQRGNFPDRFSGHQFPNYSSELNVNALLLGDSALYLCASSFGTGENQPQHFGDGTRLSIL.

The V and J genes are TRBV9 and TRBJ2-1; D perhaps matches TRBD2 (6 bases). This CDR3 has 13 amino acids. The ends were cut back, 2 bases at V and 5 bases at J, with 8 bases in the middle. CDR1 is SGDLS and CDR2 is YYNGEE in the germline V gene. CDR3 bases: TGTGCCAGCAGCGTTGGCGGGAACAATGAGCAGTTCTTC. Translating it yields CASSVGGNNEQFF.

A word on this clone: One end of the junction varies from germline; a read error may be responsible. The V gene is TRBV7-9, the J gene TRBJ2-7; D ambiguous. Per the germline V gene, CDR1 is SEHNR and CDR2 is FQNEAQ (reference sequence). There are 16 residues in the CDR3. The CDR3 loop is CSSSLGGQSLLYEQYF. The CDR3 DNA follows: TGTTCCAGCAGCTTAGGTGGGCAGAGCCTTTTGTACGAGCAGTACTTC.

The rearrangement joins TRBV6-6 to TRBJ1-2, with TRBD1 matching over 8 bases. Trimming cost V 2 bases and J 8 bases; bases outside gene matches: 4. The CDR3 is 13 residues long. Germline V gene lookup returns CDR1 MNHNY and CDR2 SVGAGI (reference sequence). CDR3 DNA sequence: TGTGCCAGCAGTTACGGACAGGGCCGAGGCTACACCTTC. Translation gives CASSYGQGRGYTF.

This chain connects TRBV11-2 to TRBJ1-3; TRBD1 is a possible D gene (6 bases). The CDR3 loop spans 17 amino acids. V was shortened by 5 bases and J by 1 base, with 18 bases between the two germline ends. Germline CDR1 is SGHAT and CDR2 is FQNNGV. As DNA, the CDR3 is TGTGCCAGCAGCCCCGCTGACAGGTACAAGTCTGGAAACACCATATATTTT. The encoded protein is CASSPADRYKSGNTIYF. The full variable domain, its missing parts supplied by reference TRBV11-2 and TRBJ1-3, is EAGVAQSPRYKIIEKRQSVAFWCNPISGHATLYWYQQILGQGPKLLIQFQNNGVVDDSQLPKDRFSAERLKGVDSTLKIQPAKLEDSAVYLCASSPADRYKSGNTIYFGEGSWLTVV.

The chain uses TRBV5-4 and TRBJ1-6; possible D gene TRBD1, 6 bases. The CDR3 is 13 residues long. Germline V lookup: CDR1 SGHNT, CDR2 YYREEE (reference sequence). V shed 4 bases and J shed 5 bases, with 7 bases lying between them. The CDR3, as DNA: TGTGCCAGCAGCGGACAGAATAATTCACCCCTCCACTTT. Translation gives CASSGQNNSPLHF.

CDR3 DNA: TGTGCCAGCAGTTCCCGACTAGCGGGCTCCTACAATGAGCAGTTCTTC. Encoded protein: CASSSRLAGSYNEQFF. The chain couples TRBV27 to TRBJ2-1, with 10 bases lining up with TRBD2. The V gene end was trimmed by 4 bases and the J gene end by 0 bases; junction bases not matched to a gene: 3. Germline V gene lookup returns CDR1 MNHEY and CDR2 SMNVEV (reference sequence). The CDR3 totals 16 residues.

The chain couples TRBV18 to TRBJ1-6; D unclear. This CDR3 is built from 14 residues. Germline V gene lookup returns CDR1 KGHSH and CDR2 LQKENI. Deletions cut 3 bases from V and 8 bases from J, with 11 bases between. The DNA for the CDR3 is TGTGCCAGCTCACCCCCGACAATCGATTCACCCCTCCACTTT. Its translation: CASSPPTIDSPLHF.

The rearrangement links TRBV7-9 to TRBJ2-1; possibly TRBD1 for D (8 bases). Germline assignment: CDR1 SEHNR and CDR2 FQNEAQ (reference sequence). This CDR3 has 14 amino acids. The CDR3 bases are TGTGCGGGGGGGAGGACAGGGACCGTGAATGAGCAGTTCTTC. As protein: CAGGRTGTVNEQFF.

The chain recombines TRBV28 with TRBJ1-1; no reliable D call. This CDR3 is 12 amino acids long. Germline lookup yields CDR1 MDHEN and CDR2 SYDVKM. V dropped 2 bases and J dropped 5 bases, with 6 bases sitting between them. Here the CDR3 reads CASSLEETEAFF. Written as DNA, the CDR3 is TGTGCCAGCAGTTTAGAAGAGACTGAAGCTTTCTTT.

The chain couples TRBV7-6 to TRBJ1-4; no reliable D call. V gave up 4 bases and J gave up 0 bases, with 9 bases separating them. Per germline, CDR1 SGHVS and CDR2 FNYEAQ. CDR3 length: 15 residues. The CDR3 nucleotides read TGTGCCAGCAGCTCAGCCGGAGCAACTAATGAAAAACTGTTTTTT. Translated: CASSSAGATNEKLFF.

This chain connects TRBV4-1 to TRBJ2-3; 8 bases agree with TRBD2. The germline CDR1 and CDR2 sequences are MGHRA and YSYEKL. The CDR3 length is 17 residues. Unmatched junction bases numbered 12, after V lost 1 base and J lost 6 bases. This CDR3 is CASSQVGLADSSDTQYF. The CDR3 DNA follows: TGCGCCAGCAGCCAAGTAGGACTAGCCGATTCCTCGGATACGCAGTATTTT.

This chain joins TRBV2 and TRBJ1-5; 9 bases fit TRBD1. CDR1 and CDR2 (germline): SNHLY, FYNNEI. Trimming at V came to 4 bases and at J to 7 bases, leaving 8 bases not matched to a gene. The CDR3 runs to 15 residues. Written as DNA, the CDR3 is TGTGCCAGCAGTGGGGGACAGGGAGAGCGACAGCCCCAGCATTTT. Protein product: CASSGGQGERQPQHF.

This clone has just a few counts. The chain is built from TRBV12-5 and TRBJ2-1, with 16 bases matching TRBD2. The ends lost 6 bases at V and 7 bases at J; junction bases unmatched: 3. Germline V gene data show CDR1 as LGHNT and CDR2 as FRNRAP. The CDR3 extends over 15 amino acids. The CDR3 here is CASGGLAGGTNEQFF. Written as DNA, the CDR3 is TGTGCTAGTGGGGGACTAGCGGGGGGGACTAATGAGCAGTTCTTC.

J is TRBJ2-7 and V is TRBV9, with D possibly matching TRBD2 (6 bases). The CDR3 has 14 residues. Trimming took off 2 bases at V and 3 bases at J, with 12 bases between the two ends. Looked up from germline, CDR1 is SGDLS and CDR2 is YYNGEE. The CDR3 sequence: CASSVAGRRYEQYF. For the CDR3, the DNA is TGTGCCAGCAGCGTTGCGGGGCGCCGCTACGAGCAGTACTTC.

The genes are TRBV7-9 and TRBJ2-7, with 8 bases that match TRBD2. Trimming removed 2 bases from V and 0 bases from J; junction bases left unmatched: 9. Germline CDR1 reads SEHNR; CDR2 reads FQNEAQ (reference sequence). The CDR3 covers 17 residues. The CDR3, as DNA: TGTGCCAGCAGCTTATTCGGCCAGCGGGGGCGCTCCTACGAGCAGTACTTC. As protein: CASSLFGQRGRSYEQYF.

V and J are TRBV5-1 and TRBJ2-7; 8 positions agree with TRBD1. Germline CDR1 and CDR2: SGHRS and YFSETQ. CDR3 length: 15 amino acids. V was clipped by 3 bases and J by 2 bases; unmatched bases: 7. CDR3 bases: TGCGCCAGCAGCTACCCGGACAGGGATCCCTACGAGCAGTACTTC. It specifies CASSYPDRDPYEQYF.

The chain is built from TRBV9 and TRBJ2-5; possible D gene TRBD2, 6 bases. The CDR3 has 15 residues. V shed 3 bases and J shed 6 bases, with 18 bases lying between them. Looked up from germline, CDR1 is SGDLS and CDR2 is YYNGEE. The CDR3, as DNA: TGTGCCAGCAGCGCCGCCTCAGCGGGCAAGCAGACCCAGTACTTC. Protein: CASSAASAGKQTQYF.

This clone was seen once. V usage is TRBV19 and J usage is TRBJ1-6; unclear D gene. The CDR3 has 14 residues. The germline gives CDR1 LNHDA, CDR2 SQIVND (reference sequence). Trimming pared 6 bases from V and 10 bases from J, leaving 16 bases between. This CDR3 reads CASRAPLMRSPLHF. CDR3 coding DNA: TGTGCCAGTAGAGCCCCCCTGATGAGGTCACCCCTCCACTTT.

This chain uses TRBV6-6 with TRBJ2-2; 8 bases are a match to TRBD2. Per germline, CDR1 MNHNY and CDR2 SVGAGI (reference sequence). The CDR3 length is 16 residues. The ends lost 0 bases at V and 10 bases at J; junction bases unmatched: 10. DNA for the CDR3: TGTGCCAGCAGTTACTCGCACGGGGGGGTAGCCGAGGAGCTGTTTTTT. Translated, it gives CASSYSHGGVAEELFF.

Comments on this clone: The junction shows a germline mismatch at one end, possibly a read error. The CDR3: CASSTQGTGELFF. The DNA for the CDR3 is TGTGCTAGCAGCACACAGGGGACCGGGGAGCTGTTTTTT. The rearrangement links TRBV7-7 to TRBJ2-2, with 7 positions matching TRBD1. CDR1 and CDR2 from the germline V gene are SSHAT and FNYEAQ (reference sequence). The CDR3 has 13 amino acids.

The count of this clone is one. This sequence joins TRBV7-2 and TRBJ2-1; 10 nucleotides line up with TRBD2. Germline-derived CDR1 and CDR2 are SGHTA and FQGNSA. The CDR3 loop spans 16 amino acids. V lost 4 bases and J lost 9; bases outside the gene matches: 12. The CDR3 spells CASSSSPSGGAFEQFF. CDR3 DNA sequence: TGTGCCAGCAGCTCATCCCCCAGCGGGGGGGCTTTTGAGCAGTTCTTC.

This chain links TRBV6-1 with TRBJ1-2; possible D gene TRBD1, 6 bases. Trimming cost V 5 bases and J 5 bases, with 12 bases left between them. The CDR3 runs 13 residues. CDR1 and CDR2 (germline): MNHNS, SASEGT. The CDR3 region has the DNA TGTGCCAGCAGTTGGGATCAGGGGTATGGCTACACCTTC. Protein: CASSWDQGYGYTF.

The chain is built from TRBV30 and TRBJ2-3; the match to TRBD1 covers 7 bases. V lost 1 base, J lost 4 bases, and 5 bases stayed unmatched. CDR1 is GTSNPN and CDR2 is SVGIG in the germline V gene (reference sequence). The CDR3 covers 14 residues. The CDR3, as DNA: TGTGCCTGGAGTGACAGGGGACATGCAGATACGCAGTATTTT. Protein sequence: CAWSDRGHADTQYF.

The chain uses TRBV2 and TRBJ2-5, with D perhaps matching TRBD1 (5 bases). Near its end, the DNA agrees better with TRBJ2-7, so the J call may be wrong. CDR1 is SNHLY and CDR2 is FYNNEI in the germline V gene. The length of the CDR3 is 14 residues. CDR3 residues: CASIRDSESYEQYF. CDR3 bases: TGTGCCAGCATCCGCGACAGCGAGTCCTACGAGCAGTACTTC.